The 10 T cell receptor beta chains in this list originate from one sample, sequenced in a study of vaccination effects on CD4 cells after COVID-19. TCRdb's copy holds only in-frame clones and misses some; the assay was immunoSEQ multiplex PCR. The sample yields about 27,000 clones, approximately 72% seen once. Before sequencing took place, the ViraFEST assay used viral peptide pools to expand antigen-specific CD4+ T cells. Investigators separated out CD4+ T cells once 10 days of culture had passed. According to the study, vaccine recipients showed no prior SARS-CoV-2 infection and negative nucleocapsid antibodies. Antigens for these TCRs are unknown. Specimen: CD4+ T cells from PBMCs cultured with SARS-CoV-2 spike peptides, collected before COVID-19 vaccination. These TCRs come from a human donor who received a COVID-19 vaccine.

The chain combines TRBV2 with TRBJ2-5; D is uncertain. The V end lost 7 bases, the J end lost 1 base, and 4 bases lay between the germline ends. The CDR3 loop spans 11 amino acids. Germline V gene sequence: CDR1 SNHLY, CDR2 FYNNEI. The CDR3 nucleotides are TGTGCCAGCACCGCCCAAGAGACCCAGTACTTC. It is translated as CASTAQETQYF. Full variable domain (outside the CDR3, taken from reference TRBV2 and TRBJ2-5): EPEVTQTPSHQVTQMGQEVILRCVPISNHLYFYWYRQILGQKVEFLVSFYNNEISEKSEIFDDQFSVERPDGSNFTLKIRSTKLEDSAMYFCASTAQETQYFGPGTRLLVL.

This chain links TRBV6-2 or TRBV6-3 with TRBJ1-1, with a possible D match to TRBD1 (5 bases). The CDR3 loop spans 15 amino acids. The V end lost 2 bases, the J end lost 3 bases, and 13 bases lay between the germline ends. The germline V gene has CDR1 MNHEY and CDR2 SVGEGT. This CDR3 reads CASSYPGGLHTEAFF. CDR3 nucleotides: TGTGCCAGCAGTTACCCTGGGGGGTTACACACTGAAGCTTTCTTT.

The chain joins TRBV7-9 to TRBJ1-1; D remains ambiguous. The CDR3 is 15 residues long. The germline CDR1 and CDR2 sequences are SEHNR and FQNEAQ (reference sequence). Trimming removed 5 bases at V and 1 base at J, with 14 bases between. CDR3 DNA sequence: TGTGCCAGCAGCATCGCCAGTTCGAGGAACACTGAAGCTTTCTTT. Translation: CASSIASSRNTEAFF.

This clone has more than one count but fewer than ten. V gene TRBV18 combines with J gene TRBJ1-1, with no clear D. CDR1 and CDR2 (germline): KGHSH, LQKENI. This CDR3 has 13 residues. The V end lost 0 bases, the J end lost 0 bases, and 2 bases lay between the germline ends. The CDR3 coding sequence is TGTGCCAGCTCACCACCAGTGAACACTGAAGCTTTCTTT. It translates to CASSPPVNTEAFF.

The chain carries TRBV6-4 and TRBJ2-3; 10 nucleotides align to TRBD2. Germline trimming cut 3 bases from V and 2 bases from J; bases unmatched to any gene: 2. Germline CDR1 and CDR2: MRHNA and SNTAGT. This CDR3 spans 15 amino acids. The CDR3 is CASSESGGATDTQYF. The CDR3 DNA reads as TGTGCCAGCAGTGAAAGCGGGGGGGCCACAGATACGCAGTATTTT.

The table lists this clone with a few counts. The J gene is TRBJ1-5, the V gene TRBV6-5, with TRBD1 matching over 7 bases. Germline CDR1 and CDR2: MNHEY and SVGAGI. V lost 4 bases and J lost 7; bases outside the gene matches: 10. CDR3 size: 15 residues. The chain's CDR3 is CASSSYGQVRQPQHF. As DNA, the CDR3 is TGTGCCAGCAGTTCCTACGGACAGGTCCGGCAGCCCCAGCATTTT.

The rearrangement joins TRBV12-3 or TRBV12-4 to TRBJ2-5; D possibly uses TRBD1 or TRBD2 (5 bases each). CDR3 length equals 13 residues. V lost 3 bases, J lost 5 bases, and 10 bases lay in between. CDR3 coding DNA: TGTGCCAGCAGTTTCAAGGGGACGGAGACCCAGTACTTC. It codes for CASSFKGTETQYF.

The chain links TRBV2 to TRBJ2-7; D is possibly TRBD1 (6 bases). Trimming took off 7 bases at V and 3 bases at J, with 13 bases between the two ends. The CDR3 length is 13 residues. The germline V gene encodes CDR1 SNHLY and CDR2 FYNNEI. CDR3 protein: CASTSGVDYEQYF. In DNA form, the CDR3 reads TGTGCCAGCACTTCAGGGGTGGACTACGAGCAGTACTTC.

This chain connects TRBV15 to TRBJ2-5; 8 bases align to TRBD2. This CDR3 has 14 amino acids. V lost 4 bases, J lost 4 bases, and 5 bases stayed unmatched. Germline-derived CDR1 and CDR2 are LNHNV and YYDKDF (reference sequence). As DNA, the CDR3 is TGTGCCACCAGCACCGGACTAGCAGGAGAGACCCAGTACTTC. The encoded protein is CATSTGLAGETQYF. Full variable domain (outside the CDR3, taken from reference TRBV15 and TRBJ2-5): DAMVIQNPRYQVTQFGKPVTLSCSQTLNHNVMYWYQQKSSQAPKLLFHYYDKDFNNEADTPDNFQSRRPNTSFCFLDIRSPGLGDTAMYLCATSTGLAGETQYFGPGTRLLVL.

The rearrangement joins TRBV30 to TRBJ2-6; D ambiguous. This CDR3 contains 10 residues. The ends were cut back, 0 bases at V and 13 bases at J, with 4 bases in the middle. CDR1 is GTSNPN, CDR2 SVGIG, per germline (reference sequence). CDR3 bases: TGTGCCTGGAGTGTAACAGTCCTGACTTTC. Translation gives CAWSVTVLTF.